This T cell receptor (beta chain) was recovered during a study of T cell clonotyping in hematopoietic cell transplantation. The CDR3 contains 14 residues. CDR1 and CDR2 (germline): GTSNPN, SVGIG (reference sequence). V shed 3 bases, J shed 3 bases, and the junction held 6 bases outside the gene matches. The data were produced by immunoSEQ multiplex PCR, yet TCRdb's version contains in-frame clones alone and is incomplete. Among thousands of clones, more than 60% were seen once, and the ten largest hold approximately 30%. J is TRBJ2-7 and V is TRBV30, with 9 bases fitting TRBD1. Sequenced here: PBMCs, sampled 100 days after allogeneic stem cell transplant. The clonotype originates from a male patient between 45 and 60 years old who had an allogeneic stem cell transplant from an unrelated donor, so the T cells may come from the graft donor. Some clones in this sample may be carry-over from other donors' samples. The CDR3 sequence is CAWSRGQGIYEQYF. The CDR3 DNA follows: TGTGCCTGGAGCCGGGGACAGGGAATCTACGAGCAGTACTTC.